The 3 T cell receptor beta chains in this list originate from one sample, sequenced in a study of preoperative IRX-2 immunotherapy in early breast cancer. Described treatment: preoperative locoregional IRX-2 cytokine immunotherapy. Sequencing was performed with immunoSEQ multiplex PCR; in TCRdb, only in-frame clones are kept and a portion is missing. The top ten hold roughly 11% of the sample, which has some 1,000 clones, roughly four fifths seen once. The sample here was normal tissue next to the tumor, taken from a patient treated with IRX-2 immunotherapy. The receptors stem from a human donor with breast cancer.

The rearrangement joins TRBV11-3 to TRBJ1-6, with D hard to call. The CDR3 consists of 14 residues. The V end was cut by 5 bases, the J end by 13 bases, with 18 bases between. Germline CDR1 SGHNT, CDR2 YENEEA. The CDR3 DNA is TGTGCCAGCAGCCGGACTGGGCCAAACGGGCCCCTCCACTTT. This gives the protein CASSRTGPNGPLHF.

The chain has TRBV11-3 and TRBJ1-1; the match to TRBD1 covers 8 bases. V was pared by 3 bases and J by 7 bases, with 13 bases of the junction left unmatched. CDR3 size: 16 residues. From germline, CDR1 is SGHNT and CDR2 YENEEA. CDR3 nucleotide sequence: TGTGCCAGCAGCTTGGGAGCGGCCAGGGGGCGCATTGAAGCTTTCTTT. This encodes CASSLGAARGRIEAFF.

J is TRBJ1-1 and V is TRBV5-1; TRBD1 might be the D (5 bases). V was clipped by 4 bases and J by 1 base, with 14 bases between them. The CDR3 totals 15 residues. CDR1 and CDR2 from the germline V gene are SGHRS and YFSETQ. The CDR3 region is CASSPIAGRNTEAFF. In DNA form, the CDR3 reads TGCGCCAGCAGCCCCATTGCGGGGCGGAACACTGAAGCTTTCTTT.